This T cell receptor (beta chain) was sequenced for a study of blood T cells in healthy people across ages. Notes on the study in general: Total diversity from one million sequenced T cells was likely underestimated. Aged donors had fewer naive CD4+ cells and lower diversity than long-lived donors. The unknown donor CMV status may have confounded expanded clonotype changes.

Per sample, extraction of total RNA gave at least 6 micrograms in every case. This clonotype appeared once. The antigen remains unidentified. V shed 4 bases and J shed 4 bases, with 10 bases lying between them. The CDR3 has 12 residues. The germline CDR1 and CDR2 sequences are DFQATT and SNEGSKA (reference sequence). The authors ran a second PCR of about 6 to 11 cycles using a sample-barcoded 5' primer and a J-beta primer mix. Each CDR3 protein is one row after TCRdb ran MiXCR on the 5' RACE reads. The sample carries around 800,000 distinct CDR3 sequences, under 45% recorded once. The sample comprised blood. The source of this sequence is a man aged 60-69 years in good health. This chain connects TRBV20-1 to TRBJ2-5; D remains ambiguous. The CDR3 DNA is TGCAGTGCTAATCAGCATAGAGAGACCCAGTACTTC. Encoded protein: CSANQHRETQYF.